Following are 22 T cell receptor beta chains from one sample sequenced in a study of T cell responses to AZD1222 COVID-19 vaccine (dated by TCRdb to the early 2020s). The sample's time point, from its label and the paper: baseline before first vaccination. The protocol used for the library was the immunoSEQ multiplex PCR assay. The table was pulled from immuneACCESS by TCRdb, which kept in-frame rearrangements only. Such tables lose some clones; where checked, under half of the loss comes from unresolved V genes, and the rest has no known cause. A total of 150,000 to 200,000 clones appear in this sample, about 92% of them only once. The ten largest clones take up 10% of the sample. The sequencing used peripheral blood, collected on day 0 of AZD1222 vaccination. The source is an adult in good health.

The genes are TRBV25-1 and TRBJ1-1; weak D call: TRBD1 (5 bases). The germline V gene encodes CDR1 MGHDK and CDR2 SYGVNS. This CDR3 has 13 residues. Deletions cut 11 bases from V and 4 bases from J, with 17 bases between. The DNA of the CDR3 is TGTGCCGCGGCAGGGACGGAGGGCACTGAAGCTTTCTTT. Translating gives CAAAGTEGTEAFF.

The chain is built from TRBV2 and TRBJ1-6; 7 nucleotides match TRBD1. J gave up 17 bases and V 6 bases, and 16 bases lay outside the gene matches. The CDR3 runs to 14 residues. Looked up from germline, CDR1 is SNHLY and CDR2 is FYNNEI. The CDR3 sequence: CASRTIIDREEIHF. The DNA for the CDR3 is TGTGCCAGCAGAACTATTATAGACAGGGAAGAAATCCACTTT.

The CDR3, as DNA: TGTGCCAGCAGCTTCTCAGGCTCTGGAAACACCATATATTTT. This encodes CASSFSGSGNTIYF. The J gene is TRBJ1-3, the V gene TRBV7-2; no reliable D call. CDR1 is SGHTA and CDR2 is FQGNSA in the germline V gene. This CDR3 is built from 14 residues. V was pared by 3 bases and J by 0 bases, with 6 bases between. Full variable domain (missing parts from reference TRBV7-2 and TRBJ1-3): GAGVSQSPSNKVTEKGKDVELRCDPISGHTALYWYRQSLGQGLEFLIYFQGNSAPDKSGLPSDRFSAERTGGSVSTLTIQRTQQEDSAVYLCASSFSGSGNTIYFGEGSWLTVV.

This CDR3 reads CASSLVGGAGNTIYF. The CDR3 bases are TGTGCCAGCAGCTTAGTGGGGGGCGCTGGAAACACCATATATTTT. The chain is built from TRBV7-2 and TRBJ1-3, with D possibly being TRBD1 (6 bases). Trimming took off 1 base at V and 2 bases at J, with 9 bases between the two ends. Germline V gene lookup returns CDR1 SGHTA and CDR2 FQGNSA. There are 15 residues in the CDR3.

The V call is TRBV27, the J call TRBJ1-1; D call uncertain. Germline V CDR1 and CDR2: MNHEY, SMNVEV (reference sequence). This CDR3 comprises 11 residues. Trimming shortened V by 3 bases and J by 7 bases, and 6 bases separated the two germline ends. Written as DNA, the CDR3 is TGTGCCAGCAGTTTTGGGGTTGAAGCTTTCTTT. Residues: CASSFGVEAFF.

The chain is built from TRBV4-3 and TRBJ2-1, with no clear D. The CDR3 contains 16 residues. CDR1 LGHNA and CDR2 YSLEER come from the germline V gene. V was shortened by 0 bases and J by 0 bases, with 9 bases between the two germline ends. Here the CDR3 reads CASSQDRTSSYNEQFF. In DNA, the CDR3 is TGCGCCAGCAGCCAAGATCGAACCAGCTCCTACAATGAGCAGTTCTTC.

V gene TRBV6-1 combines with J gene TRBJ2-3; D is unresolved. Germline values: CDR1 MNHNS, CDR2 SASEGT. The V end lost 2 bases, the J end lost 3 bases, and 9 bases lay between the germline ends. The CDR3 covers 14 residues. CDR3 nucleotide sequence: TGTGCCAGCAGTGAATTTTGGAGTACAGATACGCAGTATTTT. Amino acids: CASSEFWSTDTQYF.

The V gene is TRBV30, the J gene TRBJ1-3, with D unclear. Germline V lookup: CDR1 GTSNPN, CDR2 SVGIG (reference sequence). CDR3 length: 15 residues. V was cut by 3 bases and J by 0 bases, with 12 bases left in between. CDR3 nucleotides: TGTGCCTGGAGCCCGACCGATAGCTCTGGAAACACCATATATTTT. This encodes CAWSPTDSSGNTIYF.

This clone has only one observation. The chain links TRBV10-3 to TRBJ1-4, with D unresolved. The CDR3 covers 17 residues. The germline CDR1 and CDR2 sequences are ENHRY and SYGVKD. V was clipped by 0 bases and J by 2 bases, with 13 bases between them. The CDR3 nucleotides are TGTGCCATCAGTGAGTCGGTCAGTCCGACGACTAATGAAAAACTGTTTTTT. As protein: CAISESVSPTTNEKLFF.

In DNA form, the CDR3 reads TGTGCCAGCAGCCAATCCCCAGGGATGAACACTGAAGCTTTCTTT. This sequence encodes CASSQSPGMNTEAFF. This rearrangement joins TRBV16 to TRBJ1-1, with a tentative D call TRBD1 (5 bases). Trimming shortened V by 0 bases and J by 0 bases, and 8 bases separated the two germline ends. In germline, CDR1 is KGHSY, CDR2 FQNENV. The CDR3 extends over 15 amino acids.

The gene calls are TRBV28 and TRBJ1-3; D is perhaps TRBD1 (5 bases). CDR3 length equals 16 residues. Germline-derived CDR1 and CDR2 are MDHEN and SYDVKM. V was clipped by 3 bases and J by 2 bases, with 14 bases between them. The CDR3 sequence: CASSFPGYKTGNTIYF. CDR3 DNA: TGTGCCAGCAGTTTTCCAGGGTACAAGACTGGAAACACCATATATTTT.

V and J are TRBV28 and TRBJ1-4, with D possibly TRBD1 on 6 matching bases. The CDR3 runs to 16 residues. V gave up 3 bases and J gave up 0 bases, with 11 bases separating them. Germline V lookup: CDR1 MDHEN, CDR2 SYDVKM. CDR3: CASSLAGEATNEKLFF. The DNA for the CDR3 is TGTGCCAGCAGTTTGGCAGGGGAGGCAACTAATGAAAAACTGTTTTTT.

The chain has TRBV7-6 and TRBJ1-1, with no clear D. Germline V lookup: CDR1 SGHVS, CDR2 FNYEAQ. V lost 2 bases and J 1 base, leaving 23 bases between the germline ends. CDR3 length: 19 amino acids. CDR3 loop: CASSLMGRDTTRWNTEAFF. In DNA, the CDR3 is TGTGCCAGCAGCTTAATGGGTCGGGATACGACAAGGTGGAACACTGAAGCTTTCTTT. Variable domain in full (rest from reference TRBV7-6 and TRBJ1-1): GAGVSQSPRYKVTKRGQDVALRCDPISGHVSLYWYRQALGQGPEFLTYFNYEAQQDKSGLPNDRFSAERPEGSISTLTIQRTEQRDSAMYRCASSLMGRDTTRWNTEAFFGQGTRLTVV.

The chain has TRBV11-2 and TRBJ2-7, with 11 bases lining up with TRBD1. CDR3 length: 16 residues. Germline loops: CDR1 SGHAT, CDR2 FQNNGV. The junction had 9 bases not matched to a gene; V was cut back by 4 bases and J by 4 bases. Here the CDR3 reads CASSSLRDRGVYEQYF. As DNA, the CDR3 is TGTGCCAGCAGCTCGCTCAGGGACAGGGGGGTGTACGAGCAGTACTTC.

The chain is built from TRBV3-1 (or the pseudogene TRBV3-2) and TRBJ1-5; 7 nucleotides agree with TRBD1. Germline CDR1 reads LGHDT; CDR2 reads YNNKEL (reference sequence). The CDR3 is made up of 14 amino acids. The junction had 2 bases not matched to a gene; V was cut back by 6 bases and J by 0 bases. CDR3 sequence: CASRQGSSNQPQHF. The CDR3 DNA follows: TGTGCCAGCAGACAGGGGAGTAGCAATCAGCCCCAGCATTTT.

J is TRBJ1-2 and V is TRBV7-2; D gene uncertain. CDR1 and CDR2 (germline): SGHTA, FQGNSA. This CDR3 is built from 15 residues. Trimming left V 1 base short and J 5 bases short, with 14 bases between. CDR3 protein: CASSLGGERSYGYTF. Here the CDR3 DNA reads TGTGCCAGCAGCTTAGGCGGGGAGCGGTCGTATGGCTACACCTTC.

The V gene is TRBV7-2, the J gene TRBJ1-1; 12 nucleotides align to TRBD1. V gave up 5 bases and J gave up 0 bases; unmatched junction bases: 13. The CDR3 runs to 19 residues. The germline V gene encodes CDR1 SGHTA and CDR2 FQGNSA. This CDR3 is CASSPLRGQGARMNTEAFF. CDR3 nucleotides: TGTGCCAGCAGCCCGTTAAGGGGACAGGGGGCCCGAATGAACACTGAAGCTTTCTTT.

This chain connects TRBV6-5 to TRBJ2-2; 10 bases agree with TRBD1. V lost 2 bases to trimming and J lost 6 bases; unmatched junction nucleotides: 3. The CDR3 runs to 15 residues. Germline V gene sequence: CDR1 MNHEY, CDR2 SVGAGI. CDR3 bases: TGTGCCAGCAGTTACGACAGGGGGCGCGCCGGGGAGCTGTTTTTT. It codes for CASSYDRGRAGELFF.

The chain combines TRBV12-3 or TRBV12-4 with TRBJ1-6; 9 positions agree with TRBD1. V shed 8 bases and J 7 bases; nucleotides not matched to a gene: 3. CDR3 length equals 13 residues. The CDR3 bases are TGTGCCAGCGGGACAGGGAGAAATTCACCCCTCCACTTT. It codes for CASGTGRNSPLHF.

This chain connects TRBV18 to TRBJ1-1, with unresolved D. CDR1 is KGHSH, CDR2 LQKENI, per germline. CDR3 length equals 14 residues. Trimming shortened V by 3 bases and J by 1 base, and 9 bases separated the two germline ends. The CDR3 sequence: CASSPFRENTEAFF. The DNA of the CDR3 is TGTGCCAGCTCACCGTTTCGGGAGAACACTGAAGCTTTCTTT.

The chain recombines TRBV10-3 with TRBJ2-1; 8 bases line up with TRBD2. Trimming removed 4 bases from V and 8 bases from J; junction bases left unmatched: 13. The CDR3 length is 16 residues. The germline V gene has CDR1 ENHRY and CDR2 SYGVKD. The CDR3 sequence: CAISAGGLTGRDEQFF. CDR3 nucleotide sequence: TGTGCCATCAGTGCGGGGGGGCTCACAGGGCGGGATGAGCAGTTCTTC.

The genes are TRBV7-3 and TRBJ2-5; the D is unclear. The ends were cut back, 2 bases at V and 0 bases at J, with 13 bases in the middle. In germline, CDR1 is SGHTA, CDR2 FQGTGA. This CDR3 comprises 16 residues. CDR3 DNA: TGTGCCAGCAGCTTAGGGCCGAGCTTGTACCAAGAGACCCAGTACTTC. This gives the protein CASSLGPSLYQETQYF.